This T cell receptor (beta chain) appears in the sequencing data of a study of blood T cell repertoires in COVID-19 (dated by TCRdb to the early 2020s). About the investigation overall: Collaborator samples came from the United States, Italy and Spain and covered acute and convalescent phases of COVID-19. The material from the prospective study consisted of cDNA or gDNA derived from T cells, B-cell-depleted T cells, or PBMCs. Deeply sampled blood TCRbeta repertoires from subjects exposed to, actively infected with, or recovered from COVID-19 were included in the dataset. The repertoires were made available in a free public database intended to serve as a resource for research on the immune response to SARS-CoV-2. The samples were drawn from two sources: the first 160 participants of the ongoing ImmuneRACE study, and 1,200 or so subjects contributed by 6 global collaborators. Sample metadata almost always included a de-identified subject ID, COVID-19 status, age in years and sex. Where HLA class I and class II types were available, the types were taken from metadata supplied by the sample provider, not from assay-based typing.

The full study reports these points: The amount of clinical and demographic metadata varied by source and participant and was provided uncurated.

This clone came up once. This receptor's antigen is unknown. Base qualities are missing; no much larger clone stands one base away. The collaborating institutions used their own protocols to collect whole blood in K2EDTA tubes. For TCRbeta analysis, collaborators shipped samples in one of three forms: frozen whole blood, isolated PBMCs, or DNA extracted from either of those sample types. TCRbeta CDR3 regions were amplified from genomic DNA using the immunoSEQ Assay, a bias-controlled multiplex PCR. In the authors' own workflow: Within the assay, amplification of reference gene primers was used to estimate how many nucleated cells each sample contained. To quantify the absolute abundance of each unique TCRbeta CDR3 rearrangement, sequence reads were collapsed and filtered. Productive Simpson clonality was computed per sample as the square root of Simpson's diversity index over productive rearrangements. The source is immuneACCESS, and TCRdb retained only in-frame sequences with V and J called. Part of the clones is not carried over; for the studies checked, unresolved V genes explain less than half of this, and the remainder is unexplained. The V and J calls and clone size were taken over from that table, and D and trimming were inferred from the DNA. The sample yields about 200,000 clones; 65% to 90% were counted once. Jointly, the top ten make up about 13% of the sample.

Sequenced material: peripheral blood. The source of this sequence is a human donor in a cohort sampled during active COVID-19.

In nucleotides, the sequence is TGCGCCAGCAGCCGCGGCGGGGCAGGGGGCTGGGAGCAGTTCTTC. Its protein product is CASSRGGAGGWEQFF. The chain links TRBV5-1 with TRBJ2-1, with 8 bases in between that match TRBD1. V is cut back by 4 bases and J by 10 bases, with 13 bases in the junction unmatched. The germline V gene gives CDR1 as SGHRS and CDR2 as YFSETQ. There are 15 amino acids in the CDR3, from cysteine to phenylalanine inclusive. Only the CDR3 part of the read is kept: 45 bases, read in frame from the first base.